The clone carrying this T cell receptor beta chain has ten or more counts. Its cognate antigen is unknown. Described treatment: oral pan-JAK inhibitor, 5-10 mg twice daily. This specimen belongs to a study of CD8+ T cells in alopecia areata. The study's findings and limits: The link between baseline CD8+ expansion and response remains uncertain with one nonresponder.

Sequencing relied on a cDNA template that was reverse transcribed from extracted RNA. Data came from immunoSEQ multiplex PCR; TCRdb stores just in-frame clones and leaves some out. This sample has 95,000 to 150,000 clones, with about 50% found just once. The germline V gene encodes CDR1 LNHDA and CDR2 SQIVND (reference sequence). The CDR3 covers 14 residues. V shed 3 bases, J shed 4 bases, and the junction held 1 base outside the gene matches. Specimen: CD4+ T cells sorted from blood, collected at week 4, from a patient treated with tofacitinib. J is TRBJ2-7 and V is TRBV19; 12 nucleotides agree with TRBD1. The receptor's source is a human donor with alopecia areata. The CDR3 sequence is CASSMGQGAYEQYF. The DNA for the CDR3 is TGTGCCAGTAGTATGGGACAGGGGGCGTACGAGCAGTACTTC.